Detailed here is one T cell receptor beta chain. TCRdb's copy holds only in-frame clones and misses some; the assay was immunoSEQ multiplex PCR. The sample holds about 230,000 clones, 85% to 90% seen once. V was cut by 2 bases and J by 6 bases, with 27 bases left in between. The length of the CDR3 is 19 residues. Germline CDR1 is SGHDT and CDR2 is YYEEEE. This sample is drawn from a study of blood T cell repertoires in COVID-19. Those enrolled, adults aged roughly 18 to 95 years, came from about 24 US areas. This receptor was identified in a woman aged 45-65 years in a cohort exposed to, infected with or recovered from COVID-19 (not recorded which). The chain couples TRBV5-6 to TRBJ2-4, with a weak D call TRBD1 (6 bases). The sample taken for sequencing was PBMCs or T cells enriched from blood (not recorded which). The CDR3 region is CASSFSNFRGAGVPNIQYF. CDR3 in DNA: TGTGCCAGCAGCTTTTCTAATTTTCGAGGGGCAGGGGTTCCAAACATTCAGTACTTC. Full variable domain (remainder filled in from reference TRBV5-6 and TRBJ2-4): DAGVTQSPTHLIKTRGQQVTLRCSPKSGHDTVSWYQQALGQGPQFIFQYYEEEERQRGNFPDRFSGHQFPNYSSELNVNALLLGDSALYLCASSFSNFRGAGVPNIQYFGAGTRLSVL.